This is a list of T cell receptor beta chains from one sample in a study of regulatory T cells in long-lasting Graves disease. TCRdb reanalysed the multiplex PCR reads using MiXCR and keeps one entry per CDR3 protein. The data contain hundreds of thousands of distinct CDR3 sequences, roughly a fifth of them singletons. Sequenced material: peripheral blood mononuclear cells (PBMCs), taken when the disease was refractory, from a patient treated with antithyroid drugs. The receptor set was obtained from a female donor with Graves disease. The CDR3 runs from the conserved cysteine through the conserved F or W. Each record gives: clone size, V gene, CDR3 protein. Clone sizes are given selectively: once, few, many, or a class where the clone is expanded.

clone_size: .
v_call: TRBV5-1
cdr3_aa: CASSALETQYF

clone_size: many
v_call: TRBV28
cdr3_aa: CATITAGPNTGELFF

clone_size: many
v_call: TRBV3-1
cdr3_aa: CASSQGKFRRNTEAFF

clone_size: .
v_call: TRBV3-1
cdr3_aa: CASSRGTGVTEAFF

clone_size: many
v_call: TRBV11-2
cdr3_aa: CASSSRGYGYTF

clone_size: many
v_call: TRBV7-9
cdr3_aa: CASSLKGNYGYTF

clone_size: few
v_call: TRBV28
cdr3_aa: CASSRRGRSEQYF

clone_size: .
v_call: TRBV5-1
cdr3_aa: CASRIETGGIYEQYF

clone_size: once
v_call: TRBV20-1
cdr3_aa: CSASWDVAGRVGELFF

clone_size: many
v_call: TRBV2
cdr3_aa: CASSKDERGYGYTF

clone_size: few
v_call: TRBV20-1
cdr3_aa: CSASSLGGDETQYF

clone_size: .
v_call: TRBV6-1
cdr3_aa: CASSGLAGVMNEQFF

clone_size: many
v_call: TRBV7-2
cdr3_aa: CASSFSGGNIQYF

clone_size: many
v_call: TRBV20-1
cdr3_aa: CSAENTGLAEAFF

clone_size: many
v_call: TRBV18
cdr3_aa: CASSPTLGGEQYF

clone_size: many
v_call: TRBV7-9
cdr3_aa: CASSNTGVMGYTF

clone_size: few
v_call: TRBV3-1
cdr3_aa: CASSQTRPYEQYF

clone_size: .
v_call: TRBV6-1
cdr3_aa: CASRAQADEKLFF

clone_size: .
v_call: TRBV18
cdr3_aa: CASSPRGLSGNTIYF

clone_size: .
v_call: TRBV7-8
cdr3_aa: CASSLAPLLAAAYEQYF

clone_size: .
v_call: TRBV15
cdr3_aa: CATTLGQTNEKLFF

clone_size: many
v_call: TRBV7-8
cdr3_aa: CASSLGPRVGYEQYF

clone_size: .
v_call: TRBV7-8
cdr3_aa: CASSPRRGGSGELFF

clone_size: few
v_call: TRBV10-2
cdr3_aa: CASSEPGGTGYTF

clone_size: many
v_call: TRBV30
cdr3_aa: CAWSVAHKKLFF

clone_size: many
v_call: TRBV20-1
cdr3_aa: CSARAGPETQYF

clone_size: many
v_call: TRBV2
cdr3_aa: CASSGEGRDYGYTF

clone_size: many
v_call: TRBV20-1
cdr3_aa: CSASHRDTEAFF

clone_size: .
v_call: TRBV12-3/TRBV12-4
cdr3_aa: CASNPGAYSGNTIYF

clone_size: .
v_call: TRBV28
cdr3_aa: CASNPLGEGYTF

clone_size: many
v_call: TRBV4-1
cdr3_aa: CASSQEAGVNTEAFF

clone_size: many
v_call: TRBV6-5
cdr3_aa: CASSYVGTGGTEAFF

clone_size: few
v_call: TRBV5-8
cdr3_aa: CASSLEGGSGANVLTF

clone_size: many
v_call: TRBV28
cdr3_aa: CASSSPGGSETQYF

clone_size: many
v_call: TRBV12-3/TRBV12-4
cdr3_aa: CASSQRGEAFF

clone_size: many
v_call: TRBV6-2/TRBV6-3
cdr3_aa: CASGGAGEQYF

clone_size: few
v_call: TRBV6-2/TRBV6-3
cdr3_aa: CASSYSSGRANTGELFF